The text below deals with one T cell receptor beta chain. How the authors handled the data: Nucleated cell number was recorded as an estimate derived from reference gene primer amplification. Here immunoSEQ multiplex PCR was the method, and the copy in TCRdb shows in-frame clones only, minus some. From that table come the V and J calls and clone size; the DNA was used to work out D and trimming. This table holds over 450,000 clones, nearly 90% found once. The CDR3 has 14 amino acids. The V and J ends lost 3 bases and 0 bases, in that order; junction bases with no gene match: 2. CDR1 is SGHTA and CDR2 is FQGNSA in the germline V gene. The sample originates from a study of blood T cell repertoires in COVID-19. Study details: Acute and convalescent COVID-19 samples came from the United States, Italy and Spain. PBMCs, B-cell-depleted T cells, or T cells were the source of the cDNA or gDNA that made up the material.

The sample was peripheral blood. The chain joins TRBV7-2 to TRBJ2-7; 7 nucleotides match TRBD1. This sequence originates from a man aged 18 to 30 with COVID-19, enrolled during active disease. Written as DNA, the CDR3 is TGTGCCAGCAGCTTGTGGGACAGCTCCTACGAGCAGTACTTC. This translates into CASSLWDSSYEQYF.